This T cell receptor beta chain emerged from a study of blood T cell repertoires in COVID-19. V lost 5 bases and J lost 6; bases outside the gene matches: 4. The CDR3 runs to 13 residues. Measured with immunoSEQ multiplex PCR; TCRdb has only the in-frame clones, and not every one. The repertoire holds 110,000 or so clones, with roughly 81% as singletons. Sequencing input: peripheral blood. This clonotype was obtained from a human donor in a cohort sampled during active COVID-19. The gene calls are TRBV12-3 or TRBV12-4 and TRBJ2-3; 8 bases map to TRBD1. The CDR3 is CASSPQGGDTQYF. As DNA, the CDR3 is TGTGCCAGCAGTCCACAGGGGGGCGATACGCAGTATTTT.